This T cell receptor (beta chain) was sequenced during a study of T cell clones after liver transplantation. Study at large: Graft-donor-reactive sequences were compared with third-party-reactive TCRbeta sequences from pre-transplant mixed lymphocyte reactions. General study findings and limits: These preliminary findings come from unstandardized post-transplant sampling times.

This table comes from immunoSEQ multiplex PCR, and its TCRdb copy is limited to in-frame clones, with some not included. The sample consists of 25,000 to 35,000 clones, more than 90% of them appearing once. Between the trimmed V and J ends, which lost 5 bases and 5 bases, there was a span of 17 bases. In germline, CDR1 is MNHEY, CDR2 SMNVEV (reference sequence). This CDR3 has 15 amino acids. Regarding this clone: The target antigen is unknown.

This sequence was found in a human patient who received a liver transplant. The T cells may partly be graft donor cells. The rearrangement links TRBV27 to TRBJ2-3; tentative D call: TRBD2 (6 bases). Sequencing used CD8+ T cells from blood, obtained 12 months after liver transplant. The CDR3 nucleotides are TGTGCCAGCAGTCCCCATCTTCTCGGGGGAGATACGCAGTATTTT. Amino acid sequence: CASSPHLLGGDTQYF.